This is a list of T cell receptor beta chains from one sample in a study of vaccination and CD4 T cells after COVID-19. In TCRdb, the PCR reads were re-called with MiXCR into one record per CDR3 protein. The sample records about 20,000 distinct CDR3 sequences, roughly three fifths being singletons. These receptors lack a known antigen. The material sequenced was CD4+ T cells from blood, cultured in vitro, taken after SARS-CoV-2 vaccination. The receptors were gathered from a human donor who had recovered from COVID-19. Each CDR3 is given without its conserved first and last residue.

>TRBJ2-3|TRBV7-6
ASSSVTGPGADTQY
>TRBJ2-7|TRBV27
ASSPRRAGEQY
>TRBJ1-2|TRBV2
ASTERGATYGYT
>TRBJ2-1|TRBV20-1
SGLDYNEQF
>TRBJ1-1|TRBV20-1
SASRGQGNTEAF
>TRBJ1-5|TRBV18
ASSPSGNQPQH
>TRBJ1-6|TRBV7-9
ASSFRTGVDYNSPLH
>TRBJ2-1|TRBV6-1
ASRTRTGSSYNEQF
>TRBJ2-7|TRBV2
ASSSPGQGFYEQY
>TRBJ2-3|TRBV5-4
ASSFAGRTDTQY
>TRBJ1-5|TRBV6-2/TRBV6-3
ASSYSIDRGIGASNQPQH
>TRBJ2-5|TRBV15
ATSQDFRGTQY
>TRBJ2-3|TRBV7-3
ASSPRPRSVGGGTQY
>TRBJ2-5|TRBV20-1
SADLHQETQY
>TRBJ1-5|TRBV6-1
ASRTDYGGGPGNQPQH
>TRBJ1-1|TRBV30
AWSRRGYNEAF
>TRBJ2-7|TRBV7-2
ASSLIPGSGSEQY
>TRBJ2-1|TRBV7-2
ASSLVATGTEQF
>TRBJ2-2|TRBV6-1
ASTPTGLAGEVGELF
>TRBJ1-1|TRBV20-1
SAPRQSEAF
>TRBJ1-2|TRBV20-1
SAKNRDRGQGGYT
>TRBJ1-1|TRBV7-8
ASTSGGTEAF
>TRBJ2-7|TRBV20-1
SSNPARAGVPLLS
>TRBJ2-2|TRBV19
ATRGPPAGELF
>TRBJ2-7|TRBV6-5
ASSYSSPSANSYEQY
>TRBJ1-2|TRBV15
ATSRGGGYYGYT
>TRBJ1-2|TRBV24-1
ATSGNYGYT
>TRBJ2-3|TRBV6-2/TRBV6-3
ASSYGGSTDTQY
>TRBJ1-5|TRBV19
ASSDSQSEVQPQH
>TRBJ2-2|TRBV18
ASSPPGNRDTGELF
>TRBJ2-1|TRBV11-2
ASSLDLAGRYNEQF
>TRBJ1-6|TRBV19
ASSMTRGDSPLH
>TRBJ2-3|TRBV7-2
ASSFALNRGTDTQY
>TRBJ1-2|TRBV4-3
ASSQGQTNYGYT
>TRBJ2-1|TRBV11-2
ASSPRTPGVHEQF
>TRBJ2-3|TRBV24-1
ATSEGGQGTHTQY
>TRBJ1-5|TRBV15
ATSREGWNQPQH
>TRBJ1-2|TRBV19
ASIRQGANYGYT
>TRBJ1-2|TRBV6-1
ASSPGTDYGYT
>TRBJ1-5|TRBV7-9
ASSPQGDNQPQH
>TRBJ1-5|TRBV19
ASSIQGTNKQPQH
>TRBJ1-5|TRBV3-1
ASSQDLQVHQPQH
>TRBJ1-2|TRBV6-2/TRBV6-3
ASTYDRNYGYT
>TRBJ2-6|TRBV11-3
ASSSRQGLKRGANVLT
>TRBJ2-4|TRBV7-2
ASSSSTEGKNIQY
>TRBJ2-7|TRBV12-3/TRBV12-4
ASSSGGASSYEQY
>TRBJ1-2|TRBV29-1
SVAGQPNYGYT
>TRBJ2-1|TRBV2
ASRGGGTEQF
>TRBJ2-2|TRBV12-3/TRBV12-4
ASSLGTGIGELF
>TRBJ1-5|TRBV20-1
SARRGDVNQPQH
>TRBJ2-6|TRBV7-9
ASSSGRGPGANVLT
>TRBJ2-7|TRBV6-1
ASRVGTGVHEQY
>TRBJ1-2|TRBV6-1
ASTRSGGYT
>TRBJ2-3|TRBV14
ASSPRLLAGLQRTDTQY
>TRBJ1-2|TRBV15
ATSRDVTGPGGGYT
>TRBJ1-1|TRBV6-5
ASSSTVMNTEAF
>TRBJ2-5|TRBV10-1
ASSEPAGETQY